The 28 T cell receptor beta chains given below trace back to one sample, sequenced in a study of blood T cell repertoires in COVID-19. Measured with immunoSEQ multiplex PCR; TCRdb has only the in-frame clones, and not every one. The sample includes 70,000 to 75,000 clones, less than 80% seen only once; the top ten take about 30%. What was sequenced was peripheral blood. The receptor set was obtained from a man in his 60s with active or convalescent COVID-19.

The rearrangement links TRBV2 to TRBJ2-7, with TRBD1 as a possible D gene (6 bases). Per the germline V gene, CDR1 is SNHLY and CDR2 is FYNNEI. This CDR3 comprises 13 residues. The V end lost 2 bases, the J end lost 8 bases, and 13 bases lay between the germline ends. For the CDR3, the DNA is TGTGCCAGCAGTGAAAATTACAGGGATCAGCAGTACTTC. The encoded protein is CASSENYRDQQYF. Full variable domain (remainder filled in from reference TRBV2 and TRBJ2-7): EPEVTQTPSHQVTQMGQEVILRCVPISNHLYFYWYRQILGQKVEFLVSFYNNEISEKSEIFDDQFSVERPDGSNFTLKIRSTKLEDSAMYFCASSENYRDQQYFGPGTRLTVT.

Regarding this clone: At one of its ends the junction is not consistent with the germline gene, which may arise from a read error. This rearrangement joins TRBV19 to TRBJ2-7, with a weak D call TRBD1 (6 bases). The CDR3 contains 14 residues. The germline CDR1 and CDR2 sequences are LNHDA and SQIVND (reference sequence). The CDR3 bases are TGTGCCAGTAGTATCGGACAGTTATTTTACGCGCAGTACTTC. As protein: CASSIGQLFYAQYF.

The chain uses TRBV30 and TRBJ1-4; 7 nucleotides line up with TRBD1. The CDR3 has 17 residues. With 1 base clipped from V and 4 bases from J, the junction kept 12 bases outside the gene matches. Germline V gives CDR1 GTSNPN, CDR2 SVGIG (reference sequence). CDR3 sequence (DNA): TGTGCCTGGAGTGACCGAAAATTGACAGGGCGTAATGAAAAACTGTTTTTT. It encodes CAWSDRKLTGRNEKLFF.

The chain carries TRBV3-1 (or the pseudogene TRBV3-2) and TRBJ2-3; 7 bases are a match to TRBD2. The CDR3 loop spans 16 amino acids. The ends lost 1 base at V and 5 bases at J; junction bases unmatched: 9. CDR1 LGHDT and CDR2 YNNKEL come from the germline V gene (reference sequence). The CDR3, as DNA: TGTGCCAGCAGCCAAGTTTACGATTGGGAGGGAGATACGCAGTATTTT. Amino acids: CASSQVYDWEGDTQYF.

V gene TRBV18 combines with J gene TRBJ1-6; 10 bases are a match to TRBD1. Germline lookup yields CDR1 KGHSH and CDR2 LQKENI. V was clipped by 3 bases and J by 6 bases; unmatched bases: 5. CDR3 size: 16 residues. CDR3 DNA sequence: TGTGCCAGCTCACCCGTGACAGGGGGCCGTAATTCACCCCTCCACTTT. As protein: CASSPVTGGRNSPLHF.

The chain links TRBV9 to TRBJ2-1; the match to TRBD1 covers 9 bases. Germline trimming cut 4 bases from V and 5 bases from J; bases unmatched to any gene: 7. Looked up from germline, CDR1 is SGDLS and CDR2 is YYNGEE. CDR3 size: 15 residues. Written as DNA, the CDR3 is TGTGCCAGCAGCTCCCGACAGGGGGGGGACAATGAGCAGTTCTTC. Its protein is CASSSRQGGDNEQFF.

The CDR3 DNA is TGCGCCAGCAGCCCGATAAGCAGGGGTAGCTCCTACGAGCAGTACTTC. Protein: CASSPISRGSSYEQYF. The chain uses TRBV5-1 and TRBJ2-7, with D perhaps matching TRBD1 (6 bases). Germline CDR1 SGHRS, CDR2 YFSETQ. V was pared by 4 bases and J by 0 bases, with 17 bases between. The CDR3 is 16 amino acids. Full variable domain (rest looked up from reference TRBV5-1 and TRBJ2-7): KAGVTQTPRYLIKTRGQQVTLSCSPISGHRSVSWYQQTPGQGLQFLFEYFSETQRNKGNFPGRFSGRQFSNSRSEMNVSTLELGDSALYLCASSPISRGSSYEQYFGPGTRLTVT.

The gene calls are TRBV10-3 and TRBJ1-5, with D possibly matching TRBD1 (6 bases). The V end lost 3 bases, the J end lost 0 bases, and 12 bases lay between the germline ends. The CDR3 is made up of 16 amino acids. Germline CDR1 ENHRY, CDR2 SYGVKD. For the CDR3, the DNA is TGTGCCATCAGTGACTGGACAGACAATAGCAATCAGCCCCAGCATTTT. Translating it yields CAISDWTDNSNQPQHF.

J is TRBJ2-7 and V is TRBV30, with D tentatively TRBD2 (6 bases). CDR1 and CDR2 (germline): GTSNPN, SVGIG (reference sequence). This CDR3 comprises 14 residues. V was shortened by 3 bases and J by 0 bases, with 12 bases between the two germline ends. CDR3 bases: TGTGCCTGGAGCCGGGGAGGTGGCTCCTACGAGCAGTACTTC. Translating it yields CAWSRGGGSYEQYF. The full variable domain, in which reference TRBV30 and TRBJ2-7 provide the parts outside the CDR3, is SQTIHQWPATLVQPVGSPLSLECTVEGTSNPNLYWYRQAAGRGLQLLFYSVGIGQISSEVPQNLSASRPQDRQFILSSKKLLLSDSGFYLCAWSRGGGSYEQYFGPGTRLTVT.

The V and J genes are TRBV19 and TRBJ1-5, with D maybe TRBD1 (5 bases). This CDR3 spans 13 amino acids. Germline V gives CDR1 LNHDA, CDR2 SQIVND (reference sequence). Trimming pared 7 bases from V and 3 bases from J, leaving 10 bases between. CDR3 nucleotides: TGTGCCAGTAAGGAGGGACTCAATCAGCCCCAGCATTTT. Translated, it gives CASKEGLNQPQHF.

The CDR3 DNA reads TGTGCCAGCAGTATGCTCCTGGGACTGGTGGACATTCAGTACTTC. Its protein product is CASSMLLGLVDIQYF. The V call is TRBV28, the J call TRBJ2-4, with D tentatively TRBD2 (6 bases). From germline, CDR1 is MDHEN and CDR2 SYDVKM. The CDR3 spans 15 residues. Trimming removed 5 bases from V and 8 bases from J, with 19 bases in between.

The chain is built from TRBV3-1 (or the pseudogene TRBV3-2) and TRBJ1-1; D is perhaps TRBD1 (6 bases). From germline, CDR1 is LGHDT and CDR2 YNNKEL (reference sequence). The germline V and J ends were trimmed by 7 bases and 11 bases, with 17 bases remaining between them. CDR3 length: 12 residues. In DNA form, the CDR3 reads TGTGCCAGCACCACCCTGGGCAGGGGTGCTTTCTTT. This sequence encodes CASTTLGRGAFF.

The J gene is TRBJ1-5, the V gene TRBV7-9; D is unclear. CDR3 size: 14 residues. V lost 5 bases, J lost 0 bases, and 8 bases lay in between. From germline, CDR1 is SEHNR and CDR2 FQNEAQ (reference sequence). The CDR3 sequence is CASSRGISNQPQHF. CDR3 DNA sequence: TGTGCCAGCAGCCGGGGAATTAGCAATCAGCCCCAGCATTTT. Looking up the rest from reference TRBV7-9 and TRBJ1-5 gives the full variable domain: DTGVSQNPRHKITKRGQNVTFRCDPISEHNRLYWYRQTLGQGPEFLTYFQNEAQLEKSRLLSDRFSAERPKGSFSTLEIQRTEQGDSAMYLCASSRGISNQPQHFGDGTRLSIL.

The chain is built from TRBV30 and TRBJ1-2; 8 bases fit TRBD1. Trimming took 0 bases from V and 1 from J; bases not matched to a gene: 7. Per germline, CDR1 GTSNPN and CDR2 SVGIG (reference sequence). The CDR3 length is 16 residues. The CDR3, as DNA: TGTGCCTGGAGTGTCTATTGGGACAGGTATAACTATGGCTACACCTTC. This encodes CAWSVYWDRYNYGYTF.

This chain links TRBV2 with TRBJ1-2; possible D gene TRBD1, 5 bases. V gave up 3 bases and J gave up 4 bases, with 15 bases separating them. The CDR3 sequence is 15 residues long. Germline loops: CDR1 SNHLY, CDR2 FYNNEI. The CDR3 coding sequence is TGTGCCAGCAGTGAGGGCTTGGGGGGTACCTATGGCTACACCTTC. Amino acid sequence: CASSEGLGGTYGYTF.

The V and J genes are TRBV5-5 and TRBJ1-4; tentatively, D is TRBD1 (5 bases). Germline V gene lookup returns CDR1 SGHKS and CDR2 YYEKEE (reference sequence). Trimming took off 4 bases at V and 4 bases at J, with 8 bases between the two ends. This CDR3 spans 13 amino acids. CDR3 nucleotide sequence: TGTGCCAGCAGCCCCGACAGTAATGAAAAACTGTTTTTT. It translates to CASSPDSNEKLFF.

This clone was seen a few times. Other DNA sequences in the same sample also yield this CDR3. The gene calls are TRBV4-1 and TRBJ1-3; D uncertain. Trimming removed 1 base from V and 4 bases from J, with 5 bases in between. The CDR3 has 13 amino acids. Germline V gene sequence: CDR1 MGHRA, CDR2 YSYEKL. The CDR3 loop is CASSQGPGNTIYF. The CDR3 region has the DNA TGCGCCAGCAGCCAAGGGCCCGGAAACACCATATATTTT.

V is TRBV2 and J is TRBJ2-7; D is perhaps TRBD1 (6 bases). Germline loops: CDR1 SNHLY, CDR2 FYNNEI. Trimming took 6 bases from V and 3 from J, leaving 12 bases between them. CDR3 length: 13 amino acids. The CDR3 DNA is TGTGCCAGCAGACAGGGCTCCTTCTACGAGCAGTACTTC. It encodes CASRQGSFYEQYF.

The chain has TRBV6-1 and TRBJ1-5; tentative D call: TRBD1 (6 bases). Germline CDR1 is MNHNS and CDR2 is SASEGT. The length of the CDR3 is 13 residues. V was shortened by 3 bases and J by 7 bases, with 10 bases between the two germline ends. DNA of the CDR3: TGTGCCAGCAGTGACAGGGGCGGACAGCCCCAGCATTTT. Encoded protein: CASSDRGGQPQHF.

In DNA, the CDR3 is TGTGCCAGTGTCGGGGTGGGCAGGGGGGAGACCCAGTACTTC. As protein: CASVGVGRGETQYF. The genes are TRBV19 and TRBJ2-5, with TRBD1 matching 7 bases. The CDR3 runs to 14 residues. With 8 bases clipped from V and 5 bases from J, the junction kept 11 bases outside the gene matches. Germline V CDR1 and CDR2: LNHDA, SQIVND (reference sequence). Supplemented by reference TRBV19 and TRBJ2-5, the full variable domain reads DGGITQSPKYLFRKEGQNVTLSCEQNLNHDAMYWYRQDPGQGLRLIYYSQIVNDFQKGDIAEGYSVSREKKESFPLTVTSAQKNPTAFYLCASVGVGRGETQYFGPGTRLLVL.

This rearrangement joins TRBV28 to TRBJ1-6; no firm D call. From germline, CDR1 is MDHEN and CDR2 SYDVKM. Trimming took off 8 bases at V and 12 bases at J, with 14 bases between the two ends. The CDR3 spans 12 residues. The CDR3 DNA is TGTGCCAGCCACTGGGTGCGGGGACCCCTCCACTTT. This sequence encodes CASHWVRGPLHF.

The chain carries TRBV7-9 and TRBJ1-5; 10 positions agree with TRBD1. Per germline, CDR1 SEHNR and CDR2 FQNEAQ (reference sequence). The CDR3 consists of 15 residues. The ends lost 5 bases at V and 6 bases at J; junction bases unmatched: 7. The DNA of the CDR3 is TGTGCCAGCAGCCCAGACAGGGGGCAAGGTCAGCCCCAGCATTTT. This sequence encodes CASSPDRGQGQPQHF.

This chain joins TRBV7-9 and TRBJ1-6; 10 bases are shared with TRBD1. CDR3 length: 15 residues. Trimming cost V 4 bases and J 11 bases; bases outside gene matches: 8. Germline values: CDR1 SEHNR, CDR2 FQNEAQ (reference sequence). CDR3 amino acids: CASSSPGQGETPLHF. CDR3 in DNA: TGTGCCAGCAGCTCTCCCGGACAGGGGGAAACACCCCTCCACTTT.

This clone was observed a handful of times. The chain has TRBV7-9 and TRBJ1-4, with TRBD1 matching over 7 bases. The CDR3 has 16 residues. Germline V CDR1 and CDR2: SEHNR, FQNEAQ (reference sequence). Trimming took 5 bases from V and 6 from J; bases not matched to a gene: 12. The CDR3 protein is CASSNTRGTDHEKLFF. The CDR3 DNA follows: TGTGCCAGCAGCAACACCAGGGGGACAGACCATGAAAAACTGTTTTTT.

The V and J genes are TRBV5-1 and TRBJ2-7; TRBD1 is a possible D gene (5 bases). The CDR3 is made up of 13 amino acids. V dropped 4 bases and J dropped 3 bases, with 11 bases sitting between them. CDR1 is SGHRS, CDR2 YFSETQ, per germline. CDR3 coding DNA: TGCGCCAGCAGCCAAGGACACATCTACGAGCAGTACTTC. Translating it yields CASSQGHIYEQYF.

This clone was found a few times. V and J are TRBV24-1 and TRBJ1-2; 7 nucleotides match TRBD1. Losses at the gene ends were 1 base for V and 4 bases for J; bases not matched to a gene: 5. The CDR3 extends over 15 amino acids. Germline V CDR1 and CDR2: KGHDR, SFDVKD. This CDR3 is CATSDFRQGSYGYTF. CDR3 nucleotide sequence: TGTGCCACCAGTGATTTTCGACAGGGCAGCTATGGCTACACCTTC.

V gene TRBV7-9 combines with J gene TRBJ1-2, with a tentative D call TRBD1 (6 bases). CDR3 length: 14 amino acids. The germline V gene encodes CDR1 SEHNR and CDR2 FQNEAQ (reference sequence). The V gene lost 5 bases and the J gene lost 11 bases, with 21 bases spanning the gap. CDR3 sequence: CASSAGTSVRRYTF. For the CDR3, the DNA is TGTGCCAGCAGCGCTGGGACATCCGTTCGGCGTTACACCTTC.

This chain joins TRBV5-8 and TRBJ2-2, with a tentative D call TRBD2 (5 bases). V gave up 7 bases and J gave up 7 bases, with 17 bases separating them. Germline CDR1 is SGHTS and CDR2 is YDEGEE. This CDR3 has 14 amino acids. The DNA for the CDR3 is TGTGCCAGCCACCAAATAGCGAAACACGGGGAGCTGTTTTTT. This sequence encodes CASHQIAKHGELFF.